This passage covers 8 T cell receptor beta chains from one sample sequenced in a study of blood T cells in healthy people across ages. Next came a second PCR, run for about 6 to 12 cycles, which used a sample-barcoded 5' primer along with a J-beta primer mix. TCRdb reanalysed the 5' RACE reads using MiXCR and keeps one entry per CDR3 protein. Here the sample spans about 1.4 million distinct CDR3 sequences, almost 60% being singletons. The sample comprised blood. These receptors all stem from a man aged 18 to 30 in good health.

The chain is built from TRBV6-2 or TRBV6-3 and TRBJ2-2; no firm D call. V gave up 4 bases and J gave up 7 bases, with 4 bases separating them. CDR3 length: 11 residues. CDR1 is MNHEY, CDR2 SVGEGT, per germline. The CDR3 DNA reads as TGTGCCAGCAGTTCTAACGGGGAGCTGTTTTTT. This gives the protein CASSSNGELFF.

The chain employs TRBV3-1 and TRBJ2-5; perhaps TRBD2 as D (5 bases). The CDR3 is made up of 13 amino acids. The ends were cut back, 3 bases at V and 3 bases at J, with 8 bases in the middle. From germline, CDR1 is LGHDT and CDR2 YNNKEL (reference sequence). The CDR3 protein is CASSQLAEETQYF. DNA of the CDR3: TGTGCCAGCAGCCAGCTAGCTGAAGAGACCCAGTACTTC.

The CDR3 nucleotides are TGCGCCAGCAGCCCAGGTTTAGGACCTCGCTACAATGAGCAGTTCTTC. Translation gives CASSPGLGPRYNEQFF. V and J are TRBV4-3 and TRBJ2-1, with D hard to call. The ends were cut back, 4 bases at V and 3 bases at J, with 16 bases in the middle. Germline V gene data show CDR1 as LGHNA and CDR2 as YSLEER. This CDR3 spans 16 amino acids.

This clonotype was recorded once. The CDR3 is CSAREAGDAYGYTF. The CDR3 DNA is TGCAGTGCTAGAGAGGCGGGGGACGCATATGGCTACACCTTC. The genes are TRBV20-1 and TRBJ1-2, with D possibly being TRBD1 (5 bases). The CDR3 totals 14 residues. The germline V and J ends were trimmed by 0 bases and 5 bases, with 13 bases remaining between them. CDR1 DFQATT and CDR2 SNEGSKA come from the germline V gene (reference sequence).

The gene calls are TRBV2 and TRBJ2-5; no clear D gene. V lost 2 bases, J lost 5 bases, and 9 bases lay in between. The CDR3 totals 13 residues. CDR1 SNHLY and CDR2 FYNNEI come from the germline V gene. CDR3 bases: TGTGCCAGCAGTGAACGTCTCGTCGAGACCCAGTACTTC. Its protein is CASSERLVETQYF.

The genes are TRBV21-1 and TRBJ2-5; TRBD1, the table's D call, lacks a check against the DNA. TRBV21-1 constitutes a pseudogene. The CDR3 has 15 residues. The chain's CDR3 is CASSRGQAWIGTQYF. The CDR3 coding sequence is TGTGCCAGCAGCAGGGGACAGGCGTGGATAGGGACCCAGTACTTC.

This clonotype has just a few counts. The chain carries TRBV27 and TRBJ1-6; 8 bases align to TRBD1. Germline V lookup: CDR1 MNHEY, CDR2 SMNVEV (reference sequence). Losses at the gene ends were 4 bases for V and 0 bases for J; bases not matched to a gene: 2. The CDR3 loop spans 16 amino acids. The CDR3 here is CASSWDRSSYNSPLHF. CDR3 nucleotide sequence: TGTGCCAGCAGTTGGGACAGGAGCTCCTATAATTCACCCCTCCACTTT.

This sequence joins TRBV5-1 and TRBJ2-1, with D perhaps TRBD2 (5 bases). The CDR3 covers 16 residues. Germline loops: CDR1 SGHRS, CDR2 YFSETQ. With 4 bases removed from V and 4 bases from J, the gap between germline ends came to 18 bases. The CDR3 region is CASSPGVPGVYNEQFF. The CDR3 nucleotides read TGCGCCAGCAGCCCCGGCGTACCCGGGGTTTACAATGAGCAGTTCTTC.